A single sample gave rise to the 25 T cell receptor beta chains below, sequenced in a study of blood T cell repertoires in COVID-19. Sequencing used immunoSEQ multiplex PCR; TCRdb keeps in-frame clones, though not all of them. The table shows about 370,000 clones, with approximately 90% occurring only once. Sequenced: PBMCs or T cells enriched from blood (not recorded which). These receptors were collected from a woman aged 40 to 50 who had been exposed to COVID-19.

V and J are TRBV4-3 and TRBJ1-2; D uncertain. Germline V lookup: CDR1 LGHNA, CDR2 YSLEER. The CDR3 is 14 amino acids. Deletions cut 1 base from V and 6 bases from J, with 12 bases between. The CDR3 region has the DNA TGCGCCAGCAGCCAAGTGCACAGCGGGGATGGCTACACCTTC. Protein product: CASSQVHSGDGYTF.

The V call is TRBV18, the J call TRBJ1-1, with D uncertain. This CDR3 has 15 residues. Trimming pared 3 bases from V and 0 bases from J, leaving 11 bases between. Germline V gene sequence: CDR1 KGHSH, CDR2 LQKENI. The CDR3 coding sequence is TGTGCCAGCTCACCCCTTGATCACATGAACACTGAAGCTTTCTTT. It yields the protein CASSPLDHMNTEAFF.

The chain recombines TRBV18 with TRBJ1-2; 9 bases agree with TRBD1. CDR3 size: 13 residues. Germline CDR1 KGHSH, CDR2 LQKENI. V gave up 0 bases and J gave up 12 bases; unmatched junction bases: 5. Written as DNA, the CDR3 is TGTGCCAGCTCACCACCCCGGACAGGGGCAAACACCTTC. Translated: CASSPPRTGANTF.

V gene TRBV9 combines with J gene TRBJ1-1, with D tentatively TRBD1 (6 bases). V lost 6 bases and J lost 3, with 24 bases in between. Germline CDR1 is SGDLS and CDR2 is YYNGEE. CDR3 length: 17 residues. The CDR3 spells CASTKVQGIGADTEAFF. CDR3 DNA sequence: TGTGCCAGCACCAAAGTACAGGGAATTGGGGCGGACACTGAAGCTTTCTTT.

This chain joins TRBV7-2 and TRBJ2-7, with a weak D call TRBD2 (5 bases). The CDR3 covers 14 residues. Per germline, CDR1 SGHTA and CDR2 FQGNSA. V lost 3 bases to trimming and J lost 4 bases, with 13 bases between them. CDR3 residues: CASSLMPGSYEQYF. Written as DNA, the CDR3 is TGTGCCAGCAGCTTGATGCCGGGATCATACGAGCAGTACTTC.

This chain joins TRBV24-1 and TRBJ2-2; the D gene is possibly TRBD2 (6 bases). The CDR3 is made up of 17 amino acids. The V end lost 5 bases, the J end lost 1 base, and 16 bases lay between the germline ends. Germline CDR1 KGHDR, CDR2 SFDVKD. The CDR3 spells CATSGARRGGNTGELFF. Here the CDR3 DNA reads TGTGCCACCAGTGGGGCCCGTCGGGGAGGGAACACCGGGGAGCTGTTTTTT.

The rearrangement links TRBV5-6 to TRBJ1-5; 8 bases match TRBD1. J was trimmed by 7 bases and V by 4 bases; bases with no gene match: 4. Germline V CDR1 and CDR2: SGHDT, YYEEEE. This CDR3 has 13 amino acids. The CDR3 loop is CASSRDRGQPQHF. DNA for the CDR3: TGTGCCAGCAGCCGTGACAGGGGACAGCCCCAGCATTTT.

The rearrangement uses TRBV6-5 and TRBJ2-5; D is possibly TRBD2 (5 bases). This CDR3 region has 14 residues. The ends were cut back, 6 bases at V and 5 bases at J, with 16 bases in the middle. CDR1 and CDR2 (germline): MNHEY, SVGAGI. For the CDR3, the DNA is TGTGCCAGCAGCCTGGACTCTAACATCGAGACCCAGTACTTC. Translating gives CASSLDSNIETQYF.

For the CDR3, the DNA is TGTGCCAGCAGCTTCCTGACTAGCGCGTACGAGCAGTACTTC. It yields the protein CASSFLTSAYEQYF. V gene TRBV11-2 combines with J gene TRBJ2-7; 8 bases match TRBD2. V was pared by 3 bases and J by 4 bases, with 5 bases of the junction left unmatched. This CDR3 contains 14 residues. Germline loops: CDR1 SGHAT, CDR2 FQNNGV.

In its sample, this clone was seen once. This chain joins TRBV30 and TRBJ1-3, with 8 bases fitting TRBD1. The germline V gene has CDR1 GTSNPN and CDR2 SVGIG (reference sequence). Unmatched junction bases numbered 3, after V lost 4 bases and J lost 4 bases. The CDR3 is 13 amino acids. The DNA for the CDR3 is TGTGCCTGGACCTCAGGGGGCGGAAACACCATATATTTT. Translation gives CAWTSGGGNTIYF.

The V call is TRBV28, the J call TRBJ2-1; possible D gene TRBD1, 6 bases. Germline V CDR1 and CDR2: MDHEN, SYDVKM. Trimming removed 1 base from V and 1 base from J, with 8 bases in between. CDR3 length: 15 residues. The CDR3 coding sequence is TGTGCCAGCAGTTTATTCAGGGGTTCCTACAATGAGCAGTTCTTC. This codes for CASSLFRGSYNEQFF.

This chain connects TRBV4-1 to TRBJ1-2, with D perhaps TRBD1 (5 bases). The germline gives CDR1 MGHRA, CDR2 YSYEKL. The CDR3 covers 15 residues. V was cut by 0 bases and J by 7 bases, with 15 bases left in between. The CDR3 loop reads CASSQEGLSIGGYTF. The CDR3 DNA reads as TGCGCCAGCAGCCAAGAGGGACTATCGATAGGTGGCTACACCTTC.

The J gene is TRBJ1-2, the V gene TRBV19; 7 nucleotides match TRBD1. Germline loops: CDR1 LNHDA, CDR2 SQIVND (reference sequence). The CDR3 is made up of 14 amino acids. J gave up 2 bases and V 6 bases, and 6 bases lay outside the gene matches. CDR3 nucleotides: TGTGCCAGTAGCAAGGGGGCATGGAACTATGGCTACACCTTC. This gives the protein CASSKGAWNYGYTF.

This sequence joins TRBV29-1 and TRBJ1-3; D remains ambiguous. The CDR3 covers 15 residues. Germline CDR1 reads SQVTM; CDR2 reads ANQGSEA. V gave up 4 bases and J gave up 2 bases, with 15 bases separating them. CDR3 DNA: TGCAGCGTTGTTGGGCGCGGAGGCCCTGGAAACACCATATATTTT. This gives the protein CSVVGRGGPGNTIYF.

V usage is TRBV5-1 and J usage is TRBJ2-3; no definite D call. Per germline, CDR1 SGHRS and CDR2 YFSETQ. Trimming stripped 4 bases from V and 7 bases from J, with 10 bases between. The CDR3 runs 12 residues. CDR3 DNA sequence: TGCGCCAGCAGCCCCCCCTTTAATACGCAGTATTTT. Its translation is CASSPPFNTQYF. Full variable domain (rest looked up from reference TRBV5-1 and TRBJ2-3): KAGVTQTPRYLIKTRGQQVTLSCSPISGHRSVSWYQQTPGQGLQFLFEYFSETQRNKGNFPGRFSGRQFSNSRSEMNVSTLELGDSALYLCASSPPFNTQYFGPGTRLTVL.

This rearrangement joins TRBV19 to TRBJ1-6; D might be TRBD1 (6 bases). In germline, CDR1 is LNHDA, CDR2 SQIVND (reference sequence). V was shortened by 4 bases and J by 5 bases, with 9 bases between the two germline ends. The CDR3 loop spans 14 amino acids. The CDR3 DNA reads as TGTGCCAGTAGTAGCAGGGGTAATAATTCACCCCTCCACTTT. Amino acids: CASSSRGNNSPLHF. Full variable domain (remainder filled in from reference TRBV19 and TRBJ1-6): DGGITQSPKYLFRKEGQNVTLSCEQNLNHDAMYWYRQDPGQGLRLIYYSQIVNDFQKGDIAEGYSVSREKKESFPLTVTSAQKNPTAFYLCASSSRGNNSPLHFGNGTRLTVT.

The chain is built from TRBV7-9 and TRBJ2-2; D is uncertain. Trimming removed 5 bases from V and 6 bases from J, with 7 bases in between. Looked up from germline, CDR1 is SEHNR and CDR2 is FQNEAQ (reference sequence). This CDR3 has 12 residues. The CDR3 DNA reads as TGTGCCAGCAGCCACAAGTCCGGGGAGCTGTTTTTT. Its protein product is CASSHKSGELFF.

The V and J genes are TRBV29-1 and TRBJ1-1; a possible D gene is TRBD1 (5 bases). Germline CDR1 reads SQVTM; CDR2 reads ANQGSEA. This CDR3 is built from 14 residues. The V and J ends lost 3 bases and 3 bases respectively, with 14 bases between them. The CDR3, as DNA: TGCAGCGTTGAGGAGGGGAGAGGGGACACTGAAGCTTTCTTT. It yields the protein CSVEEGRGDTEAFF.

The rearrangement links TRBV7-2 to TRBJ1-4; 7 positions match TRBD1. CDR1 is SGHTA and CDR2 is FQGNSA in the germline V gene. Trimming at V came to 5 bases and at J to 1 base, leaving 4 bases not matched to a gene. This CDR3 region has 15 residues. CDR3 coding DNA: TGTGCCAGCAGCCCGCGACAGGGAACTAATGAAAAACTGTTTTTT. This gives the protein CASSPRQGTNEKLFF.

The chain combines TRBV7-2 with TRBJ2-5, with 11 positions matching TRBD2. The CDR3 runs 16 residues. J lost 1 base, V lost 2 bases, and 3 bases had no gene match. CDR1 is SGHTA and CDR2 is FQGNSA in the germline V gene. In DNA, the CDR3 is TGTGCCAGCAGCTTACTAGCGGGGGGCCTCCAAGAGACCCAGTACTTC. It translates to CASSLLAGGLQETQYF.

There are a few counts of this clone. The chain carries TRBV7-2 and TRBJ2-1; TRBD2 is a possible D gene (6 bases). V shed 6 bases and J shed 2 bases, with 8 bases lying between them. The germline V gene has CDR1 SGHTA and CDR2 FQGNSA. This CDR3 spans 13 amino acids. CDR3 residues: CASRAGTYNEQFF. The CDR3 DNA reads TGTGCCAGCAGGGCGGGAACCTACAATGAGCAGTTCTTC.

The V call is TRBV7-9, the J call TRBJ1-2; D remains unclear. CDR1 is SEHNR and CDR2 is FQNEAQ in the germline V gene (reference sequence). The germline V and J ends were trimmed by 5 bases and 4 bases, with 20 bases remaining between them. The CDR3 contains 16 residues. CDR3 residues: CASSPDVSNSRYGYTF. CDR3 nucleotide sequence: TGTGCCAGCAGCCCCGATGTGAGCAATAGTCGCTATGGCTACACCTTC.

V usage is TRBV7-9 and J usage is TRBJ1-6; D not resolved. With 1 base removed from V and 8 bases from J, the gap between germline ends came to 15 bases. This CDR3 region has 16 residues. The V gene's germline CDR1 is SEHNR and CDR2 FQNEAQ (reference sequence). Here the CDR3 DNA reads TGTGCCAGCAGCTTAGTGCCGAGGGTTGCCGATTCACCCCTCCACTTT. Translated, it gives CASSLVPRVADSPLHF.

This clone has just one count. This rearrangement joins TRBV19 to TRBJ1-1, with 7 bases aligning to TRBD1. V trimming: 2 bases; J trimming: 0 bases; junction bases outside the gene matches: 9. Looked up from germline, CDR1 is LNHDA and CDR2 is SQIVND (reference sequence). The CDR3 contains 17 residues. Written as DNA, the CDR3 is TGTGCCAGTAGTATAAAGGCGAGGGGGCTGCTGAACACTGAAGCTTTCTTT. Translating gives CASSIKARGLLNTEAFF.

This sequence joins TRBV15 and TRBJ1-4; 9 bases align to TRBD1. The CDR3 sequence is 20 residues long. Trimming removed 0 bases from V and 0 bases from J; junction bases left unmatched: 11. The V gene's germline CDR1 is LNHNV and CDR2 YYDKDF (reference sequence). CDR3 loop: CATSREFPGQGGTTNEKLFF. The CDR3 DNA sequence: TGTGCCACCAGCAGAGAATTCCCGGGACAGGGAGGAACAACTAATGAAAAACTGTTTTTT.